What follows are 22 T cell receptor beta chains derived from one specimen sequenced in a study of blood T cell repertoires in COVID-19. Method: immunoSEQ multiplex PCR; TCRdb's copy keeps in-frame clones and lacks some. The sample has a few hundred thousand clones, 80% to 85% seen once; the top ten hold about a sixth. The specimen sequenced was peripheral blood. Source of these receptors: a person between 65 and 80 years old with COVID-19, enrolled during active disease.

The chain carries TRBV3-1 (or the pseudogene TRBV3-2) and TRBJ2-6; 14 positions match TRBD2. Germline CDR1 reads LGHDT; CDR2 reads YNNKEL (reference sequence). The CDR3 loop spans 23 amino acids. After removal of 2 bases from V and 11 bases from J, the junction contained 26 bases not matched to a gene. DNA of the CDR3: TGTGCCAGCAGCCAATTTTACCCCGAACCAGCGACTAGCGGGAGGGCCGGGTTGGACGTCCTGACTTTC. Translated: CASSQFYPEPATSGRAGLDVLTF.

This chain links TRBV2 with TRBJ1-5, with 11 bases aligning to TRBD1. Per germline, CDR1 SNHLY and CDR2 FYNNEI. CDR3 length: 15 residues. Germline trimming cut 7 bases from V and 4 bases from J; bases unmatched to any gene: 6. The CDR3 is CASKRGTGGNQPQHF. The CDR3 bases are TGTGCCAGCAAGCGCGGGACAGGGGGAAATCAGCCCCAGCATTTT.

The chain links TRBV18 to TRBJ1-1; possibly TRBD1 for D (6 bases). The V and J ends lost 7 bases and 7 bases respectively, with 16 bases between them. CDR3 length: 13 amino acids. Germline V gene lookup returns CDR1 KGHSH and CDR2 LQKENI. In nucleotides, the CDR3 is TGTGCCAGCTGCGTAAAACAGGGAGTTGAAGCTTTCTTT. It encodes CASCVKQGVEAFF.

In its sample, this clone was seen once. The V and J genes are TRBV5-1 and TRBJ2-2; TRBD1 is a possible D gene (5 bases). This CDR3 region has 15 residues. Trimming cost V 0 bases and J 2 bases, with 8 bases left between them. Per germline, CDR1 SGHRS and CDR2 YFSETQ. This CDR3 is CASSLETDNTGELFF. The DNA of the CDR3 is TGCGCCAGCAGCTTGGAGACAGATAACACCGGGGAGCTGTTTTTT.

The V and J genes are TRBV10-3 and TRBJ1-1; D unclear. Germline V gene lookup returns CDR1 ENHRY and CDR2 SYGVKD. The CDR3 spans 13 residues. The V gene lost 6 bases and the J gene lost 3 bases, with 11 bases spanning the gap. The CDR3 DNA reads TGTGCCATCAGGGAGGGAGGGTACACTGAAGCTTTCTTT. As protein: CAIREGGYTEAFF.

The V call is TRBV2, the J call TRBJ2-6; no reliable D call. The V and J ends lost 6 bases and 0 bases respectively, with 12 bases between them. The CDR3 loop spans 16 amino acids. Germline values: CDR1 SNHLY, CDR2 FYNNEI. For the CDR3, the DNA is TGTGCCAGCAGCACCACCCGAGGCTCTGGGGCCAACGTCCTGACTTTC. This codes for CASSTTRGSGANVLTF.

On this clone: The same CDR3 arises from other DNA sequences in this sample as well. V and J are TRBV7-2 and TRBJ2-1, with a weak D call TRBD2 (6 bases). The length of the CDR3 is 15 residues. Trimming removed 1 base at V and 4 bases at J, with 11 bases between. Germline values: CDR1 SGHTA, CDR2 FQGNSA. The CDR3 loop is CASSLVGGSYNEQFF. In DNA, the CDR3 is TGTGCCAGCAGCTTAGTAGGAGGGTCTTACAATGAGCAGTTCTTC.

The rearrangement joins TRBV5-1 to TRBJ1-6; TRBD1 matches 7 bases. The CDR3 extends over 15 amino acids. V gave up 4 bases and J gave up 8 bases; unmatched junction bases: 9. Germline V gene lookup returns CDR1 SGHRS and CDR2 YFSETQ. The CDR3 bases are TGCGCCAGCAGCCTGGGGGACAGAAATTATTCACCCCTCCACTTT. This gives the protein CASSLGDRNYSPLHF.

The chain links TRBV9 to TRBJ1-6; no clear D gene. V lost 2 bases to trimming and J lost 14 bases, with 26 bases between them. The CDR3 extends over 17 amino acids. Germline V gene lookup returns CDR1 SGDLS and CDR2 YYNGEE. CDR3 sequence: CASSVSDPTNPPQALHF. As DNA, the CDR3 is TGTGCCAGCAGCGTTTCCGACCCCACAAATCCCCCGCAGGCCCTCCACTTT.

The chain recombines TRBV10-3 with TRBJ2-7; perhaps TRBD2 as D (6 bases). CDR1 ENHRY and CDR2 SYGVKD come from the germline V gene. The CDR3 covers 13 residues. The germline V and J ends were trimmed by 6 bases and 1 base, with 10 bases remaining between them. CDR3: CAIRPGGSYEQYF. CDR3 nucleotides: TGTGCCATCAGGCCCGGAGGGTCCTACGAGCAGTACTTC.

The CDR3 spells CSASLLGQGTEAFF. Written as DNA, the CDR3 is TGCAGTGCTAGTCTCCTGGGGCAGGGGACTGAAGCTTTCTTT. The V gene is TRBV20-1, the J gene TRBJ1-1, with TRBD1 as a possible D gene (6 bases). V was pared by 3 bases and J by 5 bases, with 16 bases between. CDR3 length: 14 amino acids. CDR1 is DFQATT, CDR2 SNEGSKA, per germline (reference sequence).

This CDR3 reads CASSASGGQTYNEQFF. The CDR3 DNA reads TGTGCCAGCAGCGCTAGCGGGGGGCAAACCTACAATGAGCAGTTCTTC. The chain combines TRBV9 with TRBJ2-1; 11 bases are a match to TRBD2. V lost 3 bases, J lost 2 bases, and 4 bases stayed unmatched. The CDR3 covers 16 residues. Germline lookup yields CDR1 SGDLS and CDR2 YYNGEE.

CDR3 nucleotide sequence: TGCGCCAGCAGCCAAGACCCCCGGACAGCCGGCTACGAGCAGTACTTC. Translated: CASSQDPRTAGYEQYF. This chain uses TRBV4-3 with TRBJ2-7, with D maybe TRBD1 (6 bases). V lost 0 bases and J 3 bases, leaving 15 bases between the germline ends. CDR1 is LGHNA, CDR2 YSLEER, per germline. The CDR3 covers 16 residues.

This sequence joins TRBV28 and TRBJ1-5, with TRBD1 identical over 9 bases. The CDR3 has 14 amino acids. Germline loops: CDR1 MDHEN, CDR2 SYDVKM. With 6 bases clipped from V and 7 bases from J, the junction kept 7 bases outside the gene matches. The CDR3 DNA reads as TGTGCCAGCAGCCAGGACAGGGGAAAACAGCCCCAGCATTTT. This gives the protein CASSQDRGKQPQHF.

The V gene is TRBV4-3, the J gene TRBJ2-1; no reliable D call. Germline loops: CDR1 LGHNA, CDR2 YSLEER. V lost 5 bases, J lost 2 bases, and 13 bases lay in between. The CDR3 length is 15 residues. The CDR3 loop reads CASSVDNDPYNEQFF. Written as DNA, the CDR3 is TGCGCCAGCAGCGTCGACAATGATCCCTACAATGAGCAGTTCTTC.

The chain is built from TRBV15 and TRBJ1-5; TRBD1 is a possible D gene (6 bases). CDR3 size: 15 residues. V shed 5 bases and J shed 2 bases, with 13 bases lying between them. Per the germline V gene, CDR1 is LNHNV and CDR2 is YYDKDF (reference sequence). CDR3 sequence: CATSAGVVGNQPQHF. The CDR3 coding sequence is TGTGCCACCAGCGCAGGGGTTGTGGGCAATCAGCCCCAGCATTTT.

This chain joins TRBV7-2 and TRBJ2-5, with 11 bases fitting TRBD2. CDR3 length equals 15 residues. CDR1 and CDR2 from the germline V gene are SGHTA and FQGNSA. V lost 6 bases and J lost 0; bases outside the gene matches: 3. The CDR3 is CASRTSGSHQETQYF. Written as DNA, the CDR3 is TGTGCCAGCAGAACTAGCGGGAGCCACCAAGAGACCCAGTACTTC. The complete variable domain, with remaining parts taken from reference TRBV7-2 and TRBJ2-5, reads GAGVSQSPSNKVTEKGKDVELRCDPISGHTALYWYRQSLGQGLEFLIYFQGNSAPDKSGLPSDRFSAERTGGSVSTLTIQRTQQEDSAVYLCASRTSGSHQETQYFGPGTRLLVL.

The rearrangement links TRBV2 to TRBJ1-6; 10 bases agree with TRBD1. The CDR3 covers 13 residues. J gave up 9 bases and V 11 bases, and 7 bases lay outside the gene matches. Germline CDR1 SNHLY, CDR2 FYNNEI. The CDR3 nucleotides read TGTGCCGGAACCGGGACAGGGGTTTCACCCCTCCACTTT. Translated: CAGTGTGVSPLHF.

This clone was observed once. The rearrangement links TRBV28 to TRBJ1-5, with 9 bases matching TRBD1. In germline, CDR1 is MDHEN, CDR2 SYDVKM. The CDR3 runs to 17 residues. The V segment lost 3 bases and the J segment 7 bases; nucleotides outside the gene matches: 13. The CDR3 protein is CASSFPKTGGSWQPQHF. In DNA, the CDR3 is TGTGCCAGCAGTTTCCCAAAAACAGGGGGCTCGTGGCAGCCCCAGCATTTT.

The V gene is TRBV28, the J gene TRBJ1-5, with TRBD1 matching 8 bases. Per the germline V gene, CDR1 is MDHEN and CDR2 is SYDVKM. The CDR3 length is 19 residues. The trim removed 2 bases at V and 0 bases at J, leaving 12 bases unmatched. CDR3 amino acids: CASSLGRTGQVYSNQPQHF. The CDR3 DNA is TGTGCCAGCAGTTTAGGACGGACAGGGCAGGTCTATAGCAATCAGCCCCAGCATTTT.

The rearrangement links TRBV5-4 to TRBJ1-6; unclear D gene. In germline, CDR1 is SGHNT, CDR2 YYREEE (reference sequence). The V end was cut by 4 bases, the J end by 8 bases, with 13 bases between. CDR3 size: 14 residues. The CDR3 reads CASSRGVADSPLHF. CDR3 sequence (DNA): TGTGCCAGCAGCCGGGGAGTGGCGGATTCACCCCTCCACTTT.

V usage is TRBV13 and J usage is TRBJ1-4; 8 nucleotides line up with TRBD1. Germline V gene sequence: CDR1 PRHDT, CDR2 FYEKMQ (reference sequence). V lost 5 bases to trimming and J lost 8 bases; unmatched junction nucleotides: 10. The length of the CDR3 is 15 residues. The CDR3 sequence: CASSDKGRGREKLFF. The DNA of the CDR3 is TGTGCCAGCAGCGACAAGGGCAGGGGGCGGGAAAAACTGTTTTTT.